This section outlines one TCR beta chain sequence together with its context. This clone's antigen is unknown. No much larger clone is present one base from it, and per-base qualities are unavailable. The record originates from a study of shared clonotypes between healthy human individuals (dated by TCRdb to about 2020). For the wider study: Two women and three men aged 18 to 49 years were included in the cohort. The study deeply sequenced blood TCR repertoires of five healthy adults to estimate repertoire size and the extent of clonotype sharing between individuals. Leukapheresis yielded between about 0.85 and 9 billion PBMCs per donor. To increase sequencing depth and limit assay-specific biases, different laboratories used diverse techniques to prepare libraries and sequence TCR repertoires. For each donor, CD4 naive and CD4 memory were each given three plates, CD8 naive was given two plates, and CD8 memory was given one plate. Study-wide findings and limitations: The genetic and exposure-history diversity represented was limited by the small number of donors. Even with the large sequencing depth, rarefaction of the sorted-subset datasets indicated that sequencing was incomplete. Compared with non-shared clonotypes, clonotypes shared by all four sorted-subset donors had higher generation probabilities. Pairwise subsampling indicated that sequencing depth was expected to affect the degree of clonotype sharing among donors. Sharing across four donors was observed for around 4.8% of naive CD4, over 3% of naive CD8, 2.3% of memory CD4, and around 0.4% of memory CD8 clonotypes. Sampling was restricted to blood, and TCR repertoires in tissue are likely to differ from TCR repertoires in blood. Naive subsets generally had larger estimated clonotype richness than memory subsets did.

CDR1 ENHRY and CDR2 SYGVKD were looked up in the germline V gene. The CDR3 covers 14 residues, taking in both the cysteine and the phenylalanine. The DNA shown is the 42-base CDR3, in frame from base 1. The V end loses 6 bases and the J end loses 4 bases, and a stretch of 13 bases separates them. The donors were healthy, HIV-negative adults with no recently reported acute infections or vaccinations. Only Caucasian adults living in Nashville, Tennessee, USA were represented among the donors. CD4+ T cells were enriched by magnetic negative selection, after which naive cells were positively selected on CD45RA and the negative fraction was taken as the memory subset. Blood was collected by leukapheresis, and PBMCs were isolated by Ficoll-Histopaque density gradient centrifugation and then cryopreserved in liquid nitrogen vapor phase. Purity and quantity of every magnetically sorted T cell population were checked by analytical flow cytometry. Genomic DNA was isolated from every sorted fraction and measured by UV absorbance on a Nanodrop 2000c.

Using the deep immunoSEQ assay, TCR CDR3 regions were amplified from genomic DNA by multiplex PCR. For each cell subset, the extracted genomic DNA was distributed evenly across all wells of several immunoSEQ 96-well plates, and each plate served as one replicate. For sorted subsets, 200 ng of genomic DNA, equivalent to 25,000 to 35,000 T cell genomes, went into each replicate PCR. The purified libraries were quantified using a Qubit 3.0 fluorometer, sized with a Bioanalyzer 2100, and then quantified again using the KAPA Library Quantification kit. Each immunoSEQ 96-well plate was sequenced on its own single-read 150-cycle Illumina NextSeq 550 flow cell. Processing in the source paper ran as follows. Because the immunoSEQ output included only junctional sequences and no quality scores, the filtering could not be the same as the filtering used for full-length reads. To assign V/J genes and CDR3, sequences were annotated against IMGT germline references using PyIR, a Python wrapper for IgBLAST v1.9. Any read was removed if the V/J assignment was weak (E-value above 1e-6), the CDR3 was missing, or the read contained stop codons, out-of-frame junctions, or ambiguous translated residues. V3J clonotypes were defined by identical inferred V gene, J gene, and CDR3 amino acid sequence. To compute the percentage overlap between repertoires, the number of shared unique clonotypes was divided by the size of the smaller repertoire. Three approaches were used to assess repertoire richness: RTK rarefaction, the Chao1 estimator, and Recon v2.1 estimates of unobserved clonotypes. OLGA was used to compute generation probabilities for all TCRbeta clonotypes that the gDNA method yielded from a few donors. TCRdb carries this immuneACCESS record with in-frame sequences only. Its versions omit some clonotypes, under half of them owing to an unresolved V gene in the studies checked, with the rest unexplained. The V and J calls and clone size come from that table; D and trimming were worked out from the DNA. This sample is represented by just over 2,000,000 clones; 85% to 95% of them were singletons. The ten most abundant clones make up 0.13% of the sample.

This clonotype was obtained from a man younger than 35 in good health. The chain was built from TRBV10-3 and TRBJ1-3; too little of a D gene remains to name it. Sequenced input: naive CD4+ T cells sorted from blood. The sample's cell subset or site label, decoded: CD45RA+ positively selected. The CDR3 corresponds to CAIRREDSGNTIYF. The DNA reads TGTGCCATCAGGAGGGAAGATTCCGGAAACACCATATATTTT.